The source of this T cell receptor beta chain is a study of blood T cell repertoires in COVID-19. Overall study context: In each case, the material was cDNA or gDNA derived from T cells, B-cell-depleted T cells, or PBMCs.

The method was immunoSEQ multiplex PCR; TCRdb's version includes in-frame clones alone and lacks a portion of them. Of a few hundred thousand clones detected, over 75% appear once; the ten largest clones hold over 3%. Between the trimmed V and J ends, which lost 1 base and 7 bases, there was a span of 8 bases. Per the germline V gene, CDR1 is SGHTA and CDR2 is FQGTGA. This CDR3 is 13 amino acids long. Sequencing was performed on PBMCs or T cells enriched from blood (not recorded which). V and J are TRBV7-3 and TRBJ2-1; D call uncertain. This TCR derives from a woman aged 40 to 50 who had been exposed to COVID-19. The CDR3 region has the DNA TGTGCCAGCAGCTTAAACTCTCAAAATGAGCAGTTCTTC. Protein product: CASSLNSQNEQFF.